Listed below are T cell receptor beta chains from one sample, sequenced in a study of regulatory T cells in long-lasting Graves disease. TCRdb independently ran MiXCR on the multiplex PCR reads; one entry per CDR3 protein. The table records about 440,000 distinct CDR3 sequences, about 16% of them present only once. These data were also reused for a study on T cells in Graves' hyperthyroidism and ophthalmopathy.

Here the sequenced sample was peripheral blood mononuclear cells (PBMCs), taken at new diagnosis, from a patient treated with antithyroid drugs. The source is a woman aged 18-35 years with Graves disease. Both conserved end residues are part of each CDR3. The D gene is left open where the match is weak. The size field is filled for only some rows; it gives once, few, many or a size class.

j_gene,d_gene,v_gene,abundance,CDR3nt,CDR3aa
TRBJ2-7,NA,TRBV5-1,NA,TGCGCCAGCAGCCTCCTGTCCCAGGGGCCCTACGAGCAGTACTTC,CASSLLSQGPYEQYF
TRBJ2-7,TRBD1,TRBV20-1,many,TGCAGTGCTAGCGACAGGGGTTACGAGCAGTACTTC,CSASDRGYEQYF
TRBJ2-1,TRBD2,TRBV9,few,TGTGCCAGCAGCGCCCAGACTAGCGGGAGGGCCCCTGAGCAGTTCTTC,CASSAQTSGRAPEQFF
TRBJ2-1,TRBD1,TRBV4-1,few,TGCGCCAGCACCGTGGGGGTGGGACAGGGGTACAATGAGCAGTTCTTC,CASTVGVGQGYNEQFF
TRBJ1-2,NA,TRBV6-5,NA,TGTGCCAGCAGTTACCGGGGGACCTATCCAATAGATGGCTACACCTTC,CASSYRGTYPIDGYTF
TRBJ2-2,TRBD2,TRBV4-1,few,TGCGCCAGCAGCCTAGAAATAGCGGGACCCATAGGCGGGGAGCTGTTTTTT,CASSLEIAGPIGGELFF
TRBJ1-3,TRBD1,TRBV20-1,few,TGCAGTGCTAGAGGGGACAGCTCTGGAAACACCATATATTTT,CSARGDSSGNTIYF
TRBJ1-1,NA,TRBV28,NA,TGTGCCAGCAGTGTGGGACACCCGGGGACTGAAGCTTTCTTT,CASSVGHPGTEAFF
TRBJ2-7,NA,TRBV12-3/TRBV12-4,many,TGTGCCAGCAGTTTAGGGCGGGAACTAGCCTCGGAGCAGTACTTC,CASSLGRELASEQYF
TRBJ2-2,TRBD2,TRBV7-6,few,TGTGCCAGCAGTTCCTGGGACGGGGGGTTCGGCGGGGAGCTGTTTTTT,CASSSWDGGFGGELFF
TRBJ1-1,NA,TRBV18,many,TGTGCCAGCTCACCTGGGGGGCGCACTGAAGCTTTCTTT,CASSPGGRTEAFF
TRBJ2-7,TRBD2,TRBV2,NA,TGTGCCAGCAGCACCACTAGCGGCGACTCCTACGAGCAGTACTTC,CASSTTSGDSYEQYF
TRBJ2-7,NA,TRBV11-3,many,TGTGCCAGCAGCCAGGGACGGACCTACGAGCAGTACTTC,CASSQGRTYEQYF
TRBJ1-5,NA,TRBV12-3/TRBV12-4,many,TGTGCCAGCAGCCCACGGCGCCCCGGACGTTTTCTCAATCAGCCCCAGCATTTT,CASSPRRPGRFLNQPQHF
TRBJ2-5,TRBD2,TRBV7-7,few,TGTGCTAGCAGCTTACTAGCGGGAGACCAAGAGACCCAGTACTTC,CASSLLAGDQETQYF
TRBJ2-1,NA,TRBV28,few,TGTGCCAGCAGCCCAAGGGGAATGGGATCACATGAGCAGTTCTTC,CASSPRGMGSHEQFF
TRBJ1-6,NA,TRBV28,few,TGTGCCAGCAGTTTAGTTGGCCAGTTTAAACTCCACTTT,CASSLVGQFKLHF
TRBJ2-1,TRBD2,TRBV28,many,TGTGCCAGCAGTCCGGTAGCGGGTGGCGGGTTGCGTGAGCAGTTCTTC,CASSPVAGGGLREQFF
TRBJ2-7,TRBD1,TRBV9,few,TGTGCCAGCAGCGCGTTGGGACAGGCGGGGGAGCAGTACTTC,CASSALGQAGEQYF
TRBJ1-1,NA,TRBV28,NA,TGTGCCAGCAGTGAAAAGGAGAGCACTGAAGCTTTCTTT,CASSEKESTEAFF
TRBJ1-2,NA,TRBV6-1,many,TGTGCCAGCAGCCTTTCCCCCAGAAGAGGGGGAAATGGCTACACCTTC,CASSLSPRRGGNGYTF
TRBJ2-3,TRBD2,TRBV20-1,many,TGCAGTGCTAGAGATCGGGGGGGGTTGTCCACAGATACGCAGTATTTT,CSARDRGGLSTDTQYF
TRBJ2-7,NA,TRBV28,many,TGTGCCAGCAGTTTCCTAGGACAAGTTTACGAGCAGTACTTC,CASSFLGQVYEQYF
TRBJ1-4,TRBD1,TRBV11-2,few,TGTGCCAGCAGCTTAGATGGTCGGAGGGGGCTAGGCGAAAAACTGTTTTTT,CASSLDGRRGLGEKLFF
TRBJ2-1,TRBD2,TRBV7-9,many,TGTGCCAGCAGCCCAACCTTTAGCGGGAGACTCAATGAGCAGTTCTTC,CASSPTFSGRLNEQFF
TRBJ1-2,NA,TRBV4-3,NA,TGCGCCAGCAGCCAAGAGCCAGGGGACTATGGCTACACCTTC,CASSQEPGDYGYTF
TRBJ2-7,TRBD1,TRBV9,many,TGTGCCAGCAGCGTAGAAGGACAGGGGATCCACGAGCAGTACTTC,CASSVEGQGIHEQYF
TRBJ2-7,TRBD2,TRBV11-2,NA,TGTGCCAGCAGCTCAGGACTAGCGGGAGTGGGGGAGCAGTACTTC,CASSSGLAGVGEQYF
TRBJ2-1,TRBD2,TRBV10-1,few,TGCGCCAGCAGTGCAAGGCTAGCGGGCAATGAGCAGTTCTTC,CASSARLAGNEQFF
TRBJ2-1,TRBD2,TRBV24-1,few,TGTGCCACCAGTGATCCTTCTAGCGGGAGGGCCAATGAGCAGTTCTTC,CATSDPSSGRANEQFF
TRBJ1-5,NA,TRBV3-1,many,TGTGCCAGCAGCCAAGGGGCAGGGGATCAGCCCCAGCATTTT,CASSQGAGDQPQHF
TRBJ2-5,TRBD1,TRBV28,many,TGTGCCAGCAGACTGACAGGGTTGGAGACCCAGTACTTC,CASRLTGLETQYF
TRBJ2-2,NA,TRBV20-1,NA,TGCAGTGCCCAGGGGAGCCCTAACACCGGGGAGCTGTTTTTT,CSAQGSPNTGELFF
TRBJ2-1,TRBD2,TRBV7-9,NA,TGTGCCAGCAGTCCTAGCGGTGGCGGACGCTACAATGAGCAGTTCTTC,CASSPSGGGRYNEQFF
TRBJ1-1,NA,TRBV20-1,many,TGCAGTGTCAGGACGGACTTCATGAACACTGAAGCTTTCTTT,CSVRTDFMNTEAFF
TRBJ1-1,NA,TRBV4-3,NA,TGCGCCAGCAGCCAAGAGCTGGGGAACACTGAAGCTTTCTTT,CASSQELGNTEAFF
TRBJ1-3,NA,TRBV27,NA,TGTGCCAGCAGTTTAGGAGGGGCCGGCTCTGGAAACACCATATATTTT,CASSLGGAGSGNTIYF
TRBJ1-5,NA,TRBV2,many,TGTGCCAGCAGTGAAGCGAGGACCGCAAATCAGCCCCAGCATTTT,CASSEARTANQPQHF
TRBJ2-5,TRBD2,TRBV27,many,TGTGCCAGCAGCCCAATTACCGGGACTAGCGGGAGTGTTCAGTACTTC,CASSPITGTSGSVQYF
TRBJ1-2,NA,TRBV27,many,TGTGCCAGCAGTTTATCCACCTATGGCTACACCTTC,CASSLSTYGYTF
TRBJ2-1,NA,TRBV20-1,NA,TGCAGTGCTCCAGGGTGGTCCCGGAATGAGCAGTTCTTC,CSAPGWSRNEQFF
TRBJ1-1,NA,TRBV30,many,TGTGCCTGCAACAGGGACGGAACTGAAGCTTTCTTT,CACNRDGTEAFF